These 18 T cell receptor beta chains came from one sample sequenced in a study of sequential checkpoint blockade in melanoma. The treatment here: randomized to nivolumab then ipilimumab (arm A) or the reverse (arm B). Clones were read by immunoSEQ multiplex PCR, and TCRdb kept only the in-frame ones, dropping some. The sample shows thousands of clones, 23% of them seen only once. The sample was tumor tissue (inferred from file names), taken from a patient given nivolumab and ipilimumab in sequence. These TCRs come from a human donor with melanoma.

This clone was seen only once. This rearrangement joins TRBV30 to TRBJ2-3, with D hard to call. V lost 1 base and J lost 7, with 15 bases in between. The length of the CDR3 is 14 residues. CDR1 GTSNPN and CDR2 SVGIG come from the germline V gene (reference sequence). The CDR3 bases are TGTGCCTGGAGTGAGTCTGCGTTTTGGAATACGCAGTATTTT. As protein: CAWSESAFWNTQYF.

Sample share makes this clone medium-sized. The chain combines TRBV11-3 with TRBJ2-3; D gene unclear. The CDR3 extends over 14 amino acids. Germline CDR1 is SGHNT and CDR2 is YENEEA. Between the trimmed V and J ends, which lost 6 bases and 0 bases, there was a span of 10 bases. This CDR3 is CASSQGASTDTQYF. The CDR3 region has the DNA TGTGCCAGCAGTCAAGGTGCTAGCACAGATACGCAGTATTTT.

This clone appeared a few times. The chain carries TRBV6-8 and TRBJ2-5, with D uncertain. Germline V lookup: CDR1 MNHGY, CDR2 SAAAGT. Deletions cut 0 bases from V and 1 base from J, with 3 bases between. The CDR3 is 13 amino acids. CDR3 residues: CASSYSGQETQYF. The CDR3 DNA is TGTGCCAGCAGTTACTCAGGCCAAGAGACCCAGTACTTC.

This clone was seen a few times. This chain's CDR3 is CASSYYGETGYTF. The CDR3 coding sequence is TGTGCCAGCAGTTACTATGGGGAAACGGGCTACACCTTC. The chain carries TRBV6-8 and TRBJ1-2; D uncertain. Germline V lookup: CDR1 MNHGY, CDR2 SAAAGT. The V gene lost 1 base and the J gene lost 8 bases, with 11 bases spanning the gap. This CDR3 is built from 13 residues.

This sequence joins TRBV25-1 and TRBJ1-2; D gene unclear. The CDR3 runs 12 residues. Germline CDR1 MGHDK, CDR2 SYGVNS. The V and J ends lost 9 bases and 8 bases respectively, with 16 bases between them. DNA of the CDR3: TGTGCCAGTAGGGTTTCCCACGGCGGCTACACCTTC. This sequence encodes CASRVSHGGYTF.

This clone was counted a few times. The gene calls are TRBV1 and TRBJ1-5. TRBV1 is shown as a pseudogene. The length of the CDR3 is 14 residues. The CDR3 DNA follows: TGCGCCAGCAGCCCTGGGTGGGTGGCTCAGCCCCAGCATTTT. It codes for CASSPGWVAQPQHF.

This clone is medium-sized by share. The chain recombines TRBV11-3 with TRBJ1-4, with D hard to call. CDR3 size: 16 residues. V lost 3 bases, J lost 0 bases, and 11 bases lay in between. CDR1 SGHNT and CDR2 YENEEA come from the germline V gene. In DNA, the CDR3 is TGTGCCAGCAGCTTGGAGGGTGCCTCAACTAATGAAAAACTGTTTTTT. This sequence encodes CASSLEGASTNEKLFF.

The chain links TRBV2 to TRBJ2-1, with D unresolved. The CDR3 sequence is 15 residues long. CDR1 is SNHLY and CDR2 is FYNNEI in the germline V gene. V was trimmed by 5 bases and J by 5 bases, leaving 16 bases between them. CDR3 sequence reads: CASSPQISNHNEQFF. The CDR3 DNA follows: TGTGCCAGCAGTCCACAGATTTCCAACCACAATGAGCAGTTCTTC.

This clone has ten or more counts. The chain is built from TRBV11-3 and TRBJ2-2; D is ambiguous. Trimming took 2 bases from V and 2 from J, leaving 9 bases between them. There are 15 residues in the CDR3. Looked up from germline, CDR1 is SGHNT and CDR2 is YENEEA. This chain's CDR3 is CASSLKQYNTGELFF. In DNA form, the CDR3 reads TGTGCCAGCAGCTTAAAACAGTATAACACCGGGGAGCTGTTTTTT.

This sequence joins TRBV18 and TRBJ1-1; maybe TRBD1 (6 bases). V dropped 4 bases and J dropped 0 bases, with 12 bases sitting between them. The CDR3 is 15 residues long. Germline CDR1 reads KGHSH; CDR2 reads LQKENI. DNA of the CDR3: TGTGCCAGCTCACAGGGAGGGGGGATGAACACTGAAGCTTTCTTT. This translates into CASSQGGGMNTEAFF.

This clone was found a few times. The chain employs TRBV11-3 and TRBJ2-7; 7 nucleotides match TRBD1. Trimming cost V 6 bases and J 3 bases; bases outside gene matches: 8. This CDR3 spans 14 amino acids. The V gene's germline CDR1 is SGHNT and CDR2 YENEEA. Written as DNA, the CDR3 is TGTGCCAGCAGACCACGGGACAGCTTCTACGAGCAGTACTTC. This translates into CASRPRDSFYEQYF.

This clone is medium-sized by share. The chain couples TRBV11-3 to TRBJ2-7; D remains unclear. This CDR3 is 14 amino acids long. CDR1 is SGHNT, CDR2 YENEEA, per germline. The V end was cut by 3 bases, the J end by 2 bases, with 11 bases between. The CDR3 is CASSFGSPAYEQYF. As DNA, the CDR3 is TGTGCCAGCAGCTTCGGTAGCCCTGCCTACGAGCAGTACTTC.

The J gene is TRBJ1-6, the V gene TRBV4-1, with D possibly TRBD1 on 5 matching bases. Trimming stripped 4 bases from V and 10 bases from J, with 20 bases between. The CDR3 is made up of 16 amino acids. Germline V gene data show CDR1 as MGHRA and CDR2 as YSYEKL. The CDR3 here is CASSRERAAGGSPLHF. The CDR3 coding sequence is TGCGCCAGCAGCCGCGAAAGGGCGGCTGGGGGATCACCCCTCCACTTT.

The V call is TRBV18, the J call TRBJ1-2; no clear D. Germline V CDR1 and CDR2: KGHSH, LQKENI. The ends were cut back, 6 bases at V and 0 bases at J, with 14 bases in the middle. The CDR3 consists of 15 residues. The CDR3 DNA reads TGTGCCAGCTCCTTCACGGCACCTACTAACTATGGCTACACCTTC. Encoded protein: CASSFTAPTNYGYTF.

This clone was detected many times. This chain uses TRBV23-1 with TRBJ2-5; a weak D match, TRBD2 (5 bases). TRBV23-1 is an open reading frame whose function is uncertain. The ends were cut back, 6 bases at V and 5 bases at J, with 19 bases in the middle. This CDR3 region has 15 residues. CDR3 sequence reads: CASSPSTSPLETQYF. The CDR3, as DNA: TGCGCCAGCAGCCCGAGTACTAGTCCCTTGGAGACCCAGTACTTC.

The CDR3 loop is CSVVRGTDTQYF. DNA of the CDR3: TGCAGCGTTGTTCGGGGCACAGATACGCAGTATTTT. The V call is TRBV29-1, the J call TRBJ2-3, with unresolved D. This CDR3 is 12 amino acids long. Trimming removed 4 bases at V and 1 base at J, with 6 bases between. Germline V gene data show CDR1 as SQVTM and CDR2 as ANQGSEA.

The chain links TRBV6-8 to TRBJ2-1; 12 nucleotides line up with TRBD2. The V gene end was trimmed by 6 bases and the J gene end by 3 bases; junction bases not matched to a gene: 3. The germline gives CDR1 MNHGY, CDR2 SAAAGT. CDR3 size: 15 residues. The chain's CDR3 is CASSPGLAGYNEQFF. CDR3 DNA: TGTGCCAGCAGCCCGGGACTAGCGGGCTACAATGAGCAGTTCTTC.

The chain joins TRBV11-3 to TRBJ2-7; D unresolved. The CDR3 is made up of 15 amino acids. Per the germline V gene, CDR1 is SGHNT and CDR2 is YENEEA. Deletions cut 3 bases from V and 3 bases from J, with 15 bases between. CDR3 amino acids: CASSLSPGQDYEQYF. The CDR3 DNA reads as TGTGCCAGCAGCTTGAGTCCCGGGCAGGACTACGAGCAGTACTTC. Variable domain in full (rest from reference TRBV11-3 and TRBJ2-7): EAGVVQSPRYKIIEKKQPVAFWCNPISGHNTLYWYLQNLGQGPELLIRYENEEAVDDSQLPKDRFSAERLKGVDSTLKIQPAELGDSAVYLCASSLSPGQDYEQYFGPGTRLTVT.